This T cell receptor beta chain was retrieved from a study of blood T cell repertoires in COVID-19. Study context: T cells, B-cell-depleted T cells, or PBMCs provided the cDNA or gDNA that served as material.

Seattle patients were enrolled while actively infected and followed longitudinally. As processed by the authors: For nucleated cells, counts were estimated from reference gene primer amplification. The method was immunoSEQ multiplex PCR; TCRdb's version includes in-frame clones alone and lacks a portion of them. V, J and clone size derive from that table, while D and trimming were established from the DNA sequence. The sample holds approximately 330,000 clones, around 90% seen once. Material for sequencing was peripheral blood. This sequence was found in a man aged 25-45 years with COVID-19, enrolled during active disease.

CDR3 sequence (DNA): TGCAGCGGTAGCGGGAGGGTTAAAGAGACCCAGTACTTC. It yields the protein CSGSGRVKETQYF. The chain recombines TRBV29-1 with TRBJ2-5, with 11 bases fitting TRBD2. V lost 7 bases, J lost 3 bases, and 4 bases stayed unmatched. The CDR3 extends over 13 amino acids. Germline V gene lookup returns CDR1 SQVTM and CDR2 ANQGSEA. Drawing the rest from reference TRBV29-1 and TRBJ2-5, the complete variable domain is SAVISQKPSRDICQRGTSLTIQCQVDSQVTMMFWYRQQPGQSLTLIATANQGSEATYESGFVIDKFPISRPNLTFSTLTVSNMSPEDSSIYLCSGSGRVKETQYFGPGTRLLVL.